Listed here are 19 T cell receptor beta chains from one sample, sequenced in a study of blood T cell repertoires in COVID-19. Produced via immunoSEQ multiplex PCR; TCRdb's table is partial and in-frame only. Of roughly 60,000 clones listed, roughly 90% are singletons. What was sequenced was peripheral blood. Receptors were obtained from a man aged 35-49 years with COVID-19, enrolled during active disease.

This sequence joins TRBV2 and TRBJ1-5, with a weak D call TRBD1 (6 bases). The V end lost 3 bases, the J end lost 7 bases, and 13 bases lay between the germline ends. The germline gives CDR1 SNHLY, CDR2 FYNNEI. The CDR3 covers 14 residues. The CDR3 reads CASSEGNQGQPQHF. The CDR3 nucleotides read TGTGCCAGCAGTGAGGGGAATCAGGGGCAGCCCCAGCATTTT.

This clone was seen only once. The chain joins TRBV27 to TRBJ2-1; 9 bases are a match to TRBD1. Germline V CDR1 and CDR2: MNHEY, SMNVEV (reference sequence). J gave up 5 bases and V 4 bases, and 6 bases lay outside the gene matches. The CDR3 is 15 amino acids. The CDR3 region is CASSSYRGHNNEQFF. Here the CDR3 DNA reads TGTGCCAGCAGTTCCTACAGGGGGCACAACAATGAGCAGTTCTTC.

This clone was detected a few times. In DNA, the CDR3 is TGTGCCTGGGGGCGACTAGCGGGGGGCAATGAGCAGTTCTTC. It encodes CAWGRLAGGNEQFF. This sequence joins TRBV30 and TRBJ2-1; 13 positions match TRBD2. The CDR3 consists of 14 residues. The V segment lost 5 bases and the J segment 6 bases; nucleotides outside the gene matches: 4. Germline loops: CDR1 GTSNPN, CDR2 SVGIG (reference sequence).

The chain links TRBV13 to TRBJ2-5; 8 bases are a match to TRBD2. The CDR3 contains 18 residues. Germline CDR1 PRHDT, CDR2 FYEKMQ (reference sequence). With 2 bases clipped from V and 3 bases from J, the junction kept 14 bases outside the gene matches. For the CDR3, the DNA is TGTGCCAGCAGCTTAAGCCCGGGGGGGCCGGGGAGCAAAGAGACCCAGTACTTC. Encoded protein: CASSLSPGGPGSKETQYF.

As for this clone: Within the sample, other DNA sequences also encode this same CDR3. The gene calls are TRBV5-1 and TRBJ2-5; D is possibly TRBD1 (6 bases). The CDR3 consists of 15 residues. V was pared by 3 bases and J by 5 bases, with 17 bases between. The germline CDR1 and CDR2 sequences are SGHRS and YFSETQ. The CDR3 DNA sequence: TGCGCCAGCAGCTGGAAGGGCCAAGACAGGGAGACCCAGTACTTC. It specifies CASSWKGQDRETQYF.

The chain is built from TRBV5-6 and TRBJ2-7; D is possibly TRBD1 (5 bases). The CDR3 covers 12 residues. Germline V lookup: CDR1 SGHDT, CDR2 YYEEEE. Trimming removed 4 bases from V and 6 bases from J, with 11 bases in between. CDR3 protein: CASSQTVFEQYF. The DNA of the CDR3 is TGTGCCAGCAGCCAGACAGTATTCGAGCAGTACTTC. Filled out from reference TRBV5-6 and TRBJ2-7, the complete variable domain reads DAGVTQSPTHLIKTRGQQVTLRCSPKSGHDTVSWYQQALGQGPQFIFQYYEEEERQRGNFPDRFSGHQFPNYSSELNVNALLLGDSALYLCASSQTVFEQYFGPGTRLTVT.

This clone was detected only a few times. The chain couples TRBV7-2 to TRBJ2-1; D may be TRBD1 (6 bases). Germline V gene data show CDR1 as SGHTA and CDR2 as FQGNSA. The CDR3 sequence is 17 residues long. V was cut by 1 base and J by 6 bases, with 19 bases left in between. The CDR3 sequence: CASSLEGVGQGRNEQFF. The CDR3 bases are TGTGCCAGCAGCTTAGAGGGGGTGGGGCAGGGGCGCAATGAGCAGTTCTTC.

Remarks on this clone: A junction end diverges from the germline sequence, so it may reflect a read error. The J gene is TRBJ2-7, the V gene TRBV10-2; 10 bases fit TRBD2. The germline CDR1 and CDR2 sequences are WSHSY and SAAADI. The CDR3 totals 17 residues. Written as DNA, the CDR3 is TGCGCCAGCAGTGAGTCCGGGGCTAGCGGGAGTTCCTTCGAGCAGTACTTC. Its protein is CASSESGASGSSFEQYF.

This clone appeared a single time. The rearrangement links TRBV19 to TRBJ2-1; 7 bases align to TRBD2. The junction had 9 bases not matched to a gene; V was cut back by 4 bases and J by 6 bases. Germline lookup yields CDR1 LNHDA and CDR2 SQIVND (reference sequence). The CDR3 runs 15 residues. This CDR3 is CASSRWEGTANEQFF. CDR3 bases: TGTGCCAGTAGTAGGTGGGAGGGTACGGCCAATGAGCAGTTCTTC.

The V call is TRBV2, the J call TRBJ2-1; 12 bases match TRBD2. The CDR3 length is 15 residues. Germline V lookup: CDR1 SNHLY, CDR2 FYNNEI. V shed 5 bases and J 6 bases; nucleotides not matched to a gene: 5. The CDR3 loop is CASSPTSGRPNEQFF. CDR3 in DNA: TGTGCCAGCAGTCCGACTAGCGGGAGACCCAATGAGCAGTTCTTC.

The chain combines TRBV29-1 with TRBJ2-7, with 8 bases identical to TRBD2. CDR1 and CDR2 (germline): SQVTM, ANQGSEA. There are 13 residues in the CDR3. V lost 4 bases and J lost 3; bases outside the gene matches: 5. CDR3 DNA sequence: TGCAGCGTTGCTGGGACTAGTAACTACGAGCAGTACTTC. This gives the protein CSVAGTSNYEQYF.

This clone was seen once. The gene calls are TRBV3-1 (or the pseudogene TRBV3-2) and TRBJ1-4; the D gene is possibly TRBD1 (6 bases). The CDR3 is 16 residues long. Per germline, CDR1 LGHDT and CDR2 YNNKEL (reference sequence). V shed 0 bases and J shed 8 bases, with 16 bases lying between them. The CDR3 is CASSQELMGAYEKLFF. In nucleotides, the CDR3 is TGTGCCAGCAGCCAAGAGTTAATGGGGGCATACGAAAAACTGTTTTTT.

This clone was seen just once. The chain uses TRBV24-1 and TRBJ2-3, with 8 nucleotides matching TRBD2. This CDR3 spans 14 amino acids. With V trimmed by 10 bases and J by 2 bases, 7 bases remained unmatched. From germline, CDR1 is KGHDR and CDR2 SFDVKD. The CDR3, as DNA: TGTGCCACGCGCCCAGCGGGAGCCACAGATACGCAGTATTTT. Translating it yields CATRPAGATDTQYF.

In its sample, this clone was seen once. This chain joins TRBV27 and TRBJ1-1; 8 bases match TRBD1. Trimming at V came to 5 bases and at J to 2 bases, leaving 4 bases not matched to a gene. Germline V gene data show CDR1 as MNHEY and CDR2 as SMNVEV (reference sequence). The CDR3 is 14 amino acids. CDR3 in DNA: TGTGCCAGCAGTGTGACAGGGGTTAACACTGAAGCTTTCTTT. Encoded protein: CASSVTGVNTEAFF.

As DNA, the CDR3 is TGTGCCAGCAGTTTTTATTCTGGCTACACCTTC. Protein product: CASSFYSGYTF. V usage is TRBV28 and J usage is TRBJ1-2; D unclear. The V gene's germline CDR1 is MDHEN and CDR2 SYDVKM. V lost 3 bases and J 7 bases, leaving 6 bases between the germline ends. The CDR3 contains 11 residues.

The chain is built from TRBV5-8 and TRBJ2-4, with D perhaps matching TRBD2 (5 bases). The CDR3 spans 16 residues. Per the germline V gene, CDR1 is SGHTS and CDR2 is YDEGEE. Trimming took 5 bases from V and 0 from J, leaving 15 bases between them. In DNA form, the CDR3 reads TGTGCCAGCAGTTCTTCTGGACTCGGAGCCAAAAACATTCAGTACTTC. Translation: CASSSSGLGAKNIQYF.

V and J are TRBV28 and TRBJ2-7, with TRBD1 matching 10 bases. CDR3 length: 15 amino acids. From germline, CDR1 is MDHEN and CDR2 SYDVKM. Germline trimming cut 3 bases from V and 0 bases from J; bases unmatched to any gene: 2. The CDR3 DNA reads TGTGCCAGCAGTTTGGGACAGGGGAGCTCCTACGAGCAGTACTTC. Translated, it gives CASSLGQGSSYEQYF.

The gene calls are TRBV19 and TRBJ2-5; TRBD2 agrees at 9 bases. The CDR3 spans 14 residues. From germline, CDR1 is LNHDA and CDR2 SQIVND (reference sequence). The trim removed 9 bases at V and 3 bases at J, leaving 8 bases unmatched. The CDR3: CASRPTSGKETQYF. The DNA of the CDR3 is TGTGCCAGCCGCCCGACTAGCGGAAAAGAGACCCAGTACTTC. The complete variable domain, with remaining parts taken from reference TRBV19 and TRBJ2-5, reads DGGITQSPKYLFRKEGQNVTLSCEQNLNHDAMYWYRQDPGQGLRLIYYSQIVNDFQKGDIAEGYSVSREKKESFPLTVTSAQKNPTAFYLCASRPTSGKETQYFGPGTRLLVL.

The chain combines TRBV28 with TRBJ2-7, with TRBD1 matching 9 bases. The V gene end was trimmed by 7 bases and the J gene end by 2 bases; junction bases not matched to a gene: 6. CDR1 MDHEN and CDR2 SYDVKM come from the germline V gene. CDR3 length: 14 residues. The CDR3 region is CASTSGTGTYEQYF. The DNA for the CDR3 is TGTGCCAGCACTTCCGGGACAGGGACCTACGAGCAGTACTTC.